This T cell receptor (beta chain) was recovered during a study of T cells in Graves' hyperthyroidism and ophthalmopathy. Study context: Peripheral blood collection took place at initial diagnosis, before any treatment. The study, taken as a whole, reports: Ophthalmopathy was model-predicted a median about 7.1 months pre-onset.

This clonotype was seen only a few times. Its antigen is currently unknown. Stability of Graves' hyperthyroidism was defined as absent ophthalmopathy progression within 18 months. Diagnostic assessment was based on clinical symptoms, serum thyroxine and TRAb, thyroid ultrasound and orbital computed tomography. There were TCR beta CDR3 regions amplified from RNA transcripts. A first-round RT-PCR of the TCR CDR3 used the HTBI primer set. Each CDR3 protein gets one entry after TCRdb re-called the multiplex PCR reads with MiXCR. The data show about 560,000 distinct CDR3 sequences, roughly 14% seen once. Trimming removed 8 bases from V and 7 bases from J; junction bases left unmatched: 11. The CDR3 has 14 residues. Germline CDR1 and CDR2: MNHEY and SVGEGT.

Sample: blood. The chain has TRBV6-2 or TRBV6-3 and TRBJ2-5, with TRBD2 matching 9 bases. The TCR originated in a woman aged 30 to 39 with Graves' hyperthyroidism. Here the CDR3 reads CASSDSGSSGTQYF. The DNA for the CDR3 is TGTGCCAGCTCGGATAGCGGGAGTTCTGGGACCCAGTACTTC.